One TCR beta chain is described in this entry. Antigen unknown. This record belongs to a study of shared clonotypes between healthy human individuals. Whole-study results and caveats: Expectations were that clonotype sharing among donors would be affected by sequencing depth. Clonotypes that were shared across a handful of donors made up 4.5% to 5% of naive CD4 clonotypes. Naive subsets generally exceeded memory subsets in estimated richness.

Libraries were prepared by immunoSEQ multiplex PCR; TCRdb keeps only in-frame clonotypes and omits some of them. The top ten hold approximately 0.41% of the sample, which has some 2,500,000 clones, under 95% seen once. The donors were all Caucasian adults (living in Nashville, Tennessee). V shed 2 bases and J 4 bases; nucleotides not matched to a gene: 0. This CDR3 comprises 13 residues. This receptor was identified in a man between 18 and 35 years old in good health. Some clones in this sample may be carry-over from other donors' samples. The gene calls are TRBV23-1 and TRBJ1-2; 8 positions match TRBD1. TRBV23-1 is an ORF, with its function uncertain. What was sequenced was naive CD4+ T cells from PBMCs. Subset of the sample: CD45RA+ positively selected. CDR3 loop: CASSQQGAYGYTF. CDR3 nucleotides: TGCGCCAGCAGTCAACAGGGGGCCTATGGCTACACCTTC.